This paragraph reports one T cell receptor (beta chain). The data originate from a study of blood T cell repertoires in COVID-19. V was pared by 0 bases and J by 4 bases, with 9 bases between. The CDR3 has 14 residues. CDR1 and CDR2 from the germline V gene are LNHNV and YYDKDF (reference sequence). Repertoires were generated with immunoSEQ multiplex PCR, while TCRdb's copy carries only in-frame clones and drops some. The top ten clones hold approximately 25% of a sample with some 190,000 clones, 86% of them seen once. V and J are TRBV15 and TRBJ1-2; D unclear. This clonotype was obtained from a woman aged 40 to 50 in a cohort exposed to, infected with or recovered from COVID-19 (not recorded which). The sample comprised PBMCs or T cells enriched from blood (not recorded which). The CDR3 reads CATSRDAGSYGYTF. DNA for the CDR3: TGTGCCACCAGCAGAGATGCCGGGTCCTATGGCTACACCTTC.